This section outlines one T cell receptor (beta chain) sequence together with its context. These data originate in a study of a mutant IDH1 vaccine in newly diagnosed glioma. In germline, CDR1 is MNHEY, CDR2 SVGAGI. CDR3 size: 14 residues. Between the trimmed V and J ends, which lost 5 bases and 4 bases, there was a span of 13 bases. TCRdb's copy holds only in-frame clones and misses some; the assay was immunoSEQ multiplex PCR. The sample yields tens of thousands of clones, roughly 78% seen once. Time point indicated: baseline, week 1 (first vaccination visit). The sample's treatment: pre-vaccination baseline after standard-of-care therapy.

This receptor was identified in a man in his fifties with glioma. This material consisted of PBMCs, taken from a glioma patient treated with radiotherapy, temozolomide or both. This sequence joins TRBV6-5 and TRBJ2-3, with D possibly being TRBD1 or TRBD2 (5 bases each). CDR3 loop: CASSNEGLADTQYF. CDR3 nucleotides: TGTGCCAGCAGTAATGAGGGGTTGGCAGATACGCAGTATTTT.